This T cell receptor beta chain was recorded in a study of T cell responses to AZD1222 COVID-19 vaccine. With respect to this clone: Its antigen remains unidentified.

The germline CDR1 and CDR2 sequences are SNHLY and FYNNEI. The junction had 9 bases not matched to a gene; V was cut back by 7 bases and J by 9 bases. The CDR3 consists of 14 residues. Clones were sequenced by immunoSEQ multiplex PCR, and TCRdb holds only the in-frame ones, with some missing. The data hold under 250,000 clones, with under 95% observed a single time. General study findings and limits: Two AZD1222 doses significantly raised spike-specific TCR breadth and depth over controls. A mostly white British donor set with more females was recruited, and clonal diversity was possibly underestimated.

This chain links TRBV2 with TRBJ2-1; the match to TRBD2 covers 10 bases. This TCR derives from an adult in good health. The sample here was peripheral blood, taken on day 0 of MenACWY control vaccination. CDR3 in amino acids: CASKEAGGPGEQFF. The CDR3 nucleotides read TGTGCCAGCAAAGAAGCGGGGGGGCCGGGTGAGCAGTTCTTC.